Shown below are 9 T cell receptor beta chains from a single sample sequenced in a study of T cell repertoires in cytomegalovirus infection. Their target antigens are unknown. TCRdb used MiXCR to reprocess the reads, holding one entry per CDR3 protein. The sample carries around 340,000 distinct CDR3 sequences, about 27% recorded once. The sequences come from cultured PBMCs, collected from culture after CMV antigen stimulation. The receptors originated from a human donor in good health (CMV status not recorded). Some clones in this sample may be carry-over from other donors' samples.

This clonotype came up a few times. The rearrangement links TRBV2 to TRBJ2-6; 7 bases agree with TRBD1. Germline lookup yields CDR1 SNHLY and CDR2 FYNNEI. CDR3 length: 16 residues. V dropped 5 bases and J dropped 4; count of bases not matched to a gene: 8. Here the CDR3 DNA reads TGTGCCAGCAGTCCGGGACAGAGGACCGGGGCCAACGTCCTGACTTTC. Amino acid sequence: CASSPGQRTGANVLTF.

This clonotype occurred many times. The rearrangement uses TRBV7-9 and TRBJ2-1; possible D gene TRBD1, 6 bases. CDR3 length equals 15 residues. The V and J ends lost 5 bases and 7 bases respectively, with 18 bases between them. The germline V gene has CDR1 SEHNR and CDR2 FQNEAQ (reference sequence). The CDR3 region is CASSPRLKGGNEQFF. As DNA, the CDR3 is TGTGCCAGCAGCCCAAGACTGAAAGGGGGTAATGAGCAGTTCTTC.

This clonotype was seen more than once but under ten times. V gene TRBV11-2 combines with J gene TRBJ2-5; perhaps TRBD2 as D (5 bases). In germline, CDR1 is SGHAT, CDR2 FQNNGV. The CDR3 has 17 amino acids. V lost 3 bases to trimming and J lost 5 bases, with 22 bases between them. CDR3 bases: TGTGCCAGCAGCTTCGCTAGCCGGGCCCGTAGCTCTGAGACCCAGTACTTC. Its protein is CASSFASRARSSETQYF.

CDR3 protein: CASIPSAGVSNEQFF. The CDR3, as DNA: TGTGCCAGCATTCCCTCAGCGGGGGTGAGCAATGAGCAGTTCTTC. This sequence joins TRBV6-2 or TRBV6-3 and TRBJ2-1; 8 nucleotides line up with TRBD2. The CDR3 extends over 15 amino acids. The germline CDR1 and CDR2 sequences are MNHEY and SVGEGT. V lost 7 bases, J lost 6 bases, and 11 bases stayed unmatched.

This clonotype was found a few times. The rearrangement joins TRBV5-1 to TRBJ2-3; 8 nucleotides agree with TRBD2. The CDR3 is 17 amino acids. In germline, CDR1 is SGHRS, CDR2 YFSETQ. J lost 3 bases, V lost 4 bases, and 13 bases had no gene match. In nucleotides, the CDR3 is TGCGCCAGCAGCCCCAGCGGGGGATGGAGGAGAACAGATACGCAGTATTTT. Its translation: CASSPSGGWRRTDTQYF.

A few counts support this clonotype. The CDR3 DNA reads as TGTGCCAGCAGCTTAACTCCAGGGGGGAACACTGAAGCTTTCTTT. This gives the protein CASSLTPGGNTEAFF. The chain couples TRBV11-2 to TRBJ1-1, with 7 bases that match TRBD1. Germline V gives CDR1 SGHAT, CDR2 FQNNGV. J gave up 1 base and V 2 bases, and 4 bases lay outside the gene matches. CDR3 length: 15 residues.

This clonotype came up a few times. The chain uses TRBV5-4 and TRBJ1-2, with D possibly matching TRBD1 (6 bases). This CDR3 comprises 15 residues. Germline assignment: CDR1 SGHNT and CDR2 YYREEE (reference sequence). V was cut by 5 bases and J by 4 bases, with 18 bases left in between. DNA for the CDR3: TGTGCCAGCAGTCTCCCCGGACAGTCTAGCTATGGCTACACCTTC. This sequence encodes CASSLPGQSSYGYTF.

This clonotype occurred a few times. This chain links TRBV5-1 with TRBJ1-2; possible D gene TRBD1, 5 bases. CDR1 and CDR2 (germline): SGHRS, YFSETQ. Trimming took off 0 bases at V and 2 bases at J, with 11 bases between the two ends. This CDR3 is built from 15 residues. The CDR3, as DNA: TGCGCCAGCAGCTTGGGTCCGGGGCTCAACTATGGCTACACCTTC. Translated, it gives CASSLGPGLNYGYTF.

There are many counts of this clonotype. The chain links TRBV27 to TRBJ2-1, with 7 nucleotides matching TRBD1. CDR1 and CDR2 (germline): MNHEY, SMNVEV (reference sequence). Trimming at V came to 0 bases and at J to 15 bases, leaving 5 bases not matched to a gene. This CDR3 is 12 amino acids long. For the CDR3, the DNA is TGTGCCAGCAGTTTATCAGGCAGGGGGTGGTTCTTC. Encoded protein: CASSLSGRGWFF.